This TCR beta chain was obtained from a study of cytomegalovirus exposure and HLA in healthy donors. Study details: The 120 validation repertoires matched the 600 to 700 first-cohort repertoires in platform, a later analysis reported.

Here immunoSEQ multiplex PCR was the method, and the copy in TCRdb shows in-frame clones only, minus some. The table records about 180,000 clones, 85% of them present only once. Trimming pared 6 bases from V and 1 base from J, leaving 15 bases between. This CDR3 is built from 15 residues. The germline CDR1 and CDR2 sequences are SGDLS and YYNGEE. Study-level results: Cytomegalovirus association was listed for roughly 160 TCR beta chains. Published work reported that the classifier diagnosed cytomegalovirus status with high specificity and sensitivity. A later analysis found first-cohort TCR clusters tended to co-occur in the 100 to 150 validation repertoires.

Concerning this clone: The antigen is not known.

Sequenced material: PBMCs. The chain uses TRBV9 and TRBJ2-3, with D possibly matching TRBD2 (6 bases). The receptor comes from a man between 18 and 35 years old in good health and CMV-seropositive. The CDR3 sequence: CASNMEGVGTDTQYF. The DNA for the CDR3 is TGTGCCAGCAACATGGAGGGAGTAGGCACAGATACGCAGTATTTT.